Each of the 27 T cell receptor beta chains below was sequenced from the same sample in a study of long-term antiretroviral therapy in people with HIV (dated by TCRdb to the early 2020s). The immunoSEQ hsTCRB v3.0 assay was used at survey level resolution to sequence the TRB variable region. TCRdb provides this immuneACCESS table in a form limited to in-frame rearrangements. Some clones are lacking; in checked studies, under half of them reflect an unresolved V gene, and why the rest are absent is not known. The sample includes under 25,000 clones, with roughly 78% observed a single time. The ten largest make up approximately 11% of the sample. The sequencing used unsorted PBMCs, collected 0.2 years after starting antiretroviral therapy. These TCRs come from a woman aged 40 to 50 with HIV.

This chain uses TRBV29-1 with TRBJ2-1; tentatively, D is TRBD1 or TRBD2 (5 bases each). CDR1 is SQVTM and CDR2 is ANQGSEA in the germline V gene. The CDR3 is 14 amino acids. V was clipped by 5 bases and J by 0 bases, with 11 bases between them. DNA for the CDR3: TGCAGCGTTAACCCGGGGCGCTCCTACAATGAGCAGTTCTTC. Protein sequence: CSVNPGRSYNEQFF.

This clone was detected a few times. The chain couples TRBV19 to TRBJ2-7; 7 nucleotides line up with TRBD1. J was trimmed by 0 bases and V by 3 bases; bases with no gene match: 5. The CDR3 runs 15 residues. Per the germline V gene, CDR1 is LNHDA and CDR2 is SQIVND (reference sequence). CDR3 amino acids: CASSIMTGSSYEQYF. The CDR3 nucleotides read TGTGCCAGTAGTATTATGACAGGGAGCTCCTACGAGCAGTACTTC.

The rearrangement links TRBV7-9 to TRBJ2-5; D gene ambiguous. In germline, CDR1 is SEHNR, CDR2 FQNEAQ (reference sequence). V lost 5 bases to trimming and J lost 2 bases, with 9 bases between them. The CDR3 has 13 residues. CDR3 protein: CASSPPQQETQYF. CDR3 DNA sequence: TGTGCCAGCAGCCCCCCCCAGCAAGAGACCCAGTACTTC.

This clone was recorded a few times. The V call is TRBV7-6, the J call TRBJ2-1, with TRBD2 matching 8 bases. The J segment lost 3 bases and the V segment lost 5 bases, leaving 6 bases of the junction unmatched. This CDR3 is 15 amino acids long. CDR1 is SGHVS and CDR2 is FNYEAQ in the germline V gene. The CDR3: CASSPEGLDYNEQFF. Written as DNA, the CDR3 is TGTGCCAGCAGCCCCGAGGGACTAGACTACAATGAGCAGTTCTTC.

In DNA form, the CDR3 reads TGTGCCAGCAGCCAAGACAGGGGACACTATGGCTACACCTTC. Protein sequence: CASSQDRGHYGYTF. The chain has TRBV7-2 and TRBJ1-2; TRBD1 agrees at 8 bases. CDR1 is SGHTA and CDR2 is FQGNSA in the germline V gene. The CDR3 length is 14 residues. V trimming: 5 bases; J trimming: 3 bases; junction bases outside the gene matches: 5.

The genes are TRBV11-2 and TRBJ2-3, with D maybe TRBD2 (6 bases). CDR1 and CDR2 (germline): SGHAT, FQNNGV. The V gene lost 4 bases and the J gene lost 7 bases, with 15 bases spanning the gap. The CDR3 runs to 14 residues. CDR3 coding DNA: TGTGCCAGCAGCTCCTCGACTAGACTGAATACGCAGTATTTT. Translation: CASSSSTRLNTQYF.

The chain is built from TRBV13 and TRBJ2-2, with 7 bases matching TRBD1. Unmatched junction bases numbered 13, after V lost 5 bases and J lost 7 bases. Per the germline V gene, CDR1 is PRHDT and CDR2 is FYEKMQ (reference sequence). The length of the CDR3 is 16 residues. CDR3 DNA: TGTGCCAGCAGCCGATTTGGGCAGGGGGTGAACGGGGAGCTGTTTTTT. This sequence encodes CASSRFGQGVNGELFF.

This clone came up once. The chain carries TRBV4-3 and TRBJ1-1; TRBD1 matches at 9 bases. CDR1 LGHNA and CDR2 YSLEER come from the germline V gene. V dropped 6 bases and J dropped 5; count of bases not matched to a gene: 7. The CDR3 is made up of 14 amino acids. For the CDR3, the DNA is TGCGCCAGCAGTCCACAGGGGGCGCGGACTGAAGCTTTCTTT. Translated, it gives CASSPQGARTEAFF.

The J gene is TRBJ1-1, the V gene TRBV6-1, with D uncertain. V gave up 5 bases and J gave up 1 base, with 8 bases separating them. Germline CDR1 is MNHNS and CDR2 is SASEGT. The CDR3 extends over 13 amino acids. The CDR3 reads CASSRRWNTEAFF. In nucleotides, the CDR3 is TGTGCCAGCAGTCGAAGGTGGAACACTGAAGCTTTCTTT.

This clone was counted a single time. The chain joins TRBV5-4 to TRBJ2-7; D uncertain. Trimming took 0 bases from V and 0 from J, leaving 10 bases between them. This CDR3 has 15 residues. Germline CDR1 and CDR2: SGHNT and YYREEE (reference sequence). In nucleotides, the CDR3 is TGTGCCAGCAGCTTGGAGGTCCCCAGCTCCTACGAGCAGTACTTC. It is translated as CASSLEVPSSYEQYF.

The chain is built from TRBV7-9 and TRBJ1-2, with 7 bases lining up with TRBD1. Looked up from germline, CDR1 is SEHNR and CDR2 is FQNEAQ (reference sequence). V was pared by 5 bases and J by 2 bases, with 14 bases of the junction left unmatched. The CDR3 has 17 amino acids. DNA for the CDR3: TGTGCCAGCAGCCCTACCTTGGGGACAGTTACCAACTATGGCTACACCTTC. Its translation: CASSPTLGTVTNYGYTF.

This clone was counted between two and nine times. This rearrangement joins TRBV19 to TRBJ1-1, with D unclear. This CDR3 has 14 amino acids. CDR1 is LNHDA and CDR2 is SQIVND in the germline V gene (reference sequence). Deletions cut 3 bases from V and 5 bases from J, with 13 bases between. Here the CDR3 DNA reads TGTGCCAGTAGTATTGGTCGGGGAATTACTGAAGCTTTCTTT. It yields the protein CASSIGRGITEAFF.

This sequence joins TRBV6-5 and TRBJ2-7, with no clear D. This CDR3 is 13 amino acids long. Per the germline V gene, CDR1 is MNHEY and CDR2 is SVGAGI. The germline V and J ends were trimmed by 0 bases and 3 bases, with 6 bases remaining between them. The CDR3 is CASSYSTNYEQYF. In nucleotides, the CDR3 is TGTGCCAGCAGTTACTCGACAAACTACGAGCAGTACTTC.

This clone was seen once. The J gene is TRBJ1-4, the V gene TRBV2; D is unresolved. This CDR3 has 12 amino acids. Trimming stripped 4 bases from V and 6 bases from J, with 6 bases between. Germline-derived CDR1 and CDR2 are SNHLY and FYNNEI. CDR3 sequence: CASSARDEKLFF. CDR3 in DNA: TGTGCCAGCAGTGCCCGGGATGAAAAACTGTTTTTT. Using reference TRBV2 and TRBJ1-4 for the parts outside the CDR3, the full variable domain is EPEVTQTPSHQVTQMGQEVILRCVPISNHLYFYWYRQILGQKVEFLVSFYNNEISEKSEIFDDQFSVERPDGSNFTLKIRSTKLEDSAMYFCASSARDEKLFFGSGTQLSVL.

The CDR3 DNA reads as TGTGCCTGGACTAGCGGGAGGGTGGTGCTAGCCGGGGAGCTGTTTTTT. Its translation is CAWTSGRVVLAGELFF. The chain joins TRBV30 to TRBJ2-2, with 12 bases matching TRBD2. The length of the CDR3 is 16 residues. Germline V CDR1 and CDR2: GTSNPN, SVGIG (reference sequence). V lost 4 bases and J lost 6; bases outside the gene matches: 9.

This sequence joins TRBV5-1 and TRBJ2-7; 11 nucleotides match TRBD2. V trimming: 0 bases; J trimming: 1 base; junction bases outside the gene matches: 0. Germline CDR1 is SGHRS and CDR2 is YFSETQ. The CDR3 extends over 15 amino acids. CDR3 in amino acids: CASSLGLAGSYEQYF. CDR3 nucleotide sequence: TGCGCCAGCAGCTTGGGACTAGCGGGGTCCTACGAGCAGTACTTC.

This clone was detected only a few times. V and J are TRBV29-1 and TRBJ1-2; D is unclear. Germline loops: CDR1 SQVTM, CDR2 ANQGSEA. The V end lost 4 bases, the J end lost 2 bases, and 11 bases lay between the germline ends. The length of the CDR3 is 13 residues. The chain's CDR3 is CSVARADNYGYTF. CDR3 nucleotides: TGCAGCGTTGCTCGGGCCGACAACTATGGCTACACCTTC.

The chain couples TRBV23-1 to TRBJ1-2; D ambiguous. TRBV23-1 is known as an ORF, though its function is uncertain. The length of the CDR3 is 11 residues. V lost 2 bases and J 8 bases, leaving 6 bases between the germline ends. The CDR3 DNA follows: TGCGCCAGCAGTCAAAACGAAGGCTACACCTTC. This sequence encodes CASSQNEGYTF.

The chain links TRBV28 to TRBJ2-1, with 7 bases identical to TRBD1. The CDR3 is made up of 16 amino acids. CDR1 and CDR2 from the germline V gene are MDHEN and SYDVKM. Unmatched junction bases numbered 8, after V lost 6 bases and J lost 0 bases. The CDR3 is CASRRGTASSYNEQFF. Written as DNA, the CDR3 is TGTGCCAGCAGAAGAGGGACAGCTAGCTCCTACAATGAGCAGTTCTTC. The variable domain in full, completed from reference TRBV28 and TRBJ2-1, reads DVKVTQSSRYLVKRTGEKVFLECVQDMDHENMFWYRQDPGLGLRLIYFSYDVKMKEKGDIPEGYSVSREKKERFSLILESASTNQTSMYLCASRRGTASSYNEQFFGPGTRLTVL.

This clone showed up just a few times. The chain has TRBV7-9 and TRBJ2-6; TRBD2 aligns across 9 bases. CDR3 length: 17 amino acids. Trimming cost V 4 bases and J 0 bases; bases outside gene matches: 4. Per germline, CDR1 SEHNR and CDR2 FQNEAQ (reference sequence). For the CDR3, the DNA is TGTGCCAGCAGCTATCAAGCGGGGGGCTCTGGGGCCAACGTCCTGACTTTC. This translates into CASSYQAGGSGANVLTF.

V is TRBV30 and J is TRBJ2-7, with 10 nucleotides matching TRBD2. CDR1 and CDR2 (germline): GTSNPN, SVGIG (reference sequence). CDR3 length: 15 amino acids. The V segment lost 5 bases and the J segment 0 bases; nucleotides outside the gene matches: 7. The CDR3 here is CAWAWSGGGSYEQYF. The CDR3 DNA follows: TGTGCCTGGGCTTGGAGCGGGGGGGGCTCCTACGAGCAGTACTTC.

This chain joins TRBV11-2 and TRBJ2-7; no definite D call. The CDR3 is made up of 13 amino acids. From germline, CDR1 is SGHAT and CDR2 FQNNGV. The V gene lost 0 bases and the J gene lost 1 base, with 4 bases spanning the gap. The DNA of the CDR3 is TGTGCCAGCAGCTTAGACGGATCCTACGAGCAGTACTTC. Translation gives CASSLDGSYEQYF. The full variable domain, with the rest looked up from reference TRBV11-2 and TRBJ2-7, is EAGVAQSPRYKIIEKRQSVAFWCNPISGHATLYWYQQILGQGPKLLIQFQNNGVVDDSQLPKDRFSAERLKGVDSTLKIQPAKLEDSAVYLCASSLDGSYEQYFGPGTRLTVT.

V gene TRBV14 combines with J gene TRBJ2-2; unclear D gene. The germline V gene has CDR1 SGHDN and CDR2 FVKESK. The CDR3 spans 13 residues. Trimming took off 4 bases at V and 3 bases at J, with 6 bases between the two ends. The CDR3 sequence: CASSLRYTGELFF. The CDR3 nucleotides are TGTGCCAGCAGCCTCCGGTACACCGGGGAGCTGTTTTTT.

This chain joins TRBV5-4 and TRBJ1-2; tentative D call: TRBD1 (6 bases). Germline V gene data show CDR1 as SGHNT and CDR2 as YYREEE (reference sequence). Trimming shortened V by 4 bases and J by 3 bases, and 16 bases separated the two germline ends. The CDR3 covers 15 residues. The CDR3, as DNA: TGTGCCAGCAGCCAGAGGACAGATAAATACTATGGCTACACCTTC. This translates into CASSQRTDKYYGYTF.

V is TRBV19 and J is TRBJ2-3, with D perhaps TRBD1 (6 bases). V was pared by 3 bases and J by 4 bases, with 8 bases between. The V gene's germline CDR1 is LNHDA and CDR2 SQIVND (reference sequence). The CDR3 runs to 13 residues. The CDR3 nucleotides read TGTGCCAGTAGTATGGGGGCGGCAGATACGCAGTATTTT. Its translation is CASSMGAADTQYF.

This clone has a single count. V is TRBV7-9 and J is TRBJ2-7; TRBD2 is a possible D gene (5 bases). The V gene's germline CDR1 is SEHNR and CDR2 FQNEAQ (reference sequence). This CDR3 contains 15 residues. Trimming removed 1 base from V and 7 bases from J, with 17 bases in between. CDR3 nucleotides: TGTGCCAGCAGCTTAGAACCAACGGGGATCTATGAGCAGTACTTC. Translating gives CASSLEPTGIYEQYF. The variable domain in full, with the rest retrieved from reference TRBV7-9 and TRBJ2-7, is DTGVSQNPRHKITKRGQNVTFRCDPISEHNRLYWYRQTLGQGPEFLTYFQNEAQLEKSRLLSDRFSAERPKGSFSTLEIQRTEQGDSAMYLCASSLEPTGIYEQYFGPGTRLTVT.

The CDR3 is CASSEDGGLDTQYF. The CDR3 nucleotides are TGTGCCAGCAGTGAAGACGGCGGGTTGGATACGCAGTATTTT. This sequence joins TRBV6-1 and TRBJ2-3; weak D call: TRBD2 (5 bases). CDR1 and CDR2 (germline): MNHNS, SASEGT. This CDR3 has 14 residues. V lost 1 base and J 6 bases, leaving 11 bases between the germline ends.